This T cell receptor beta chain was captured in a study of radiotherapy plus CTLA-4 blockade in lung cancer (dated by TCRdb to the late 2010s). As for the study more broadly: Objective responses occurred in 18% of enrolled patients, and roughly 30% achieved disease control. Overall study outcomes, separate from this receptor: After treatment with radiotherapy and ipilimumab, TCR clones that originated in tumors expanded in peripheral blood. The strongest predictors of response, as reported, were early dynamic changes in blood T cell clones along with a rise in serum interferon-beta after radiation.

The germline ends are 9 bases apart after V is trimmed by 1 base and J by 4 bases. CDR1 and CDR2, looked up from the germline V gene (reference sequence), are SEHNR and FQNEAQ. CDR3 length: 14 amino acids, cysteine to phenylalanine. Only the CDR3 DNA stays, 42 bases, in frame from base 1. In this study, focal radiation therapy paired with CTLA-4 blockade (ipilimumab) was tested in patients who had chemo-refractory metastatic non-small-cell lung cancer. This clone is a singleton in its sample. Its antigen target is currently unknown. Nothing much larger sits one base from this clone, and base qualities are not available. The library came from the immunoSEQ multiplex PCR assay. The clones in this table, taken by TCRdb from immuneACCESS, are in-frame only. Not every clone is retained; where verified, under half of the shortfall comes from an unresolved V gene, and the cause of the rest is unknown. This sample has approximately 69,000 clones in its table, and around four fifths of those were observed once. The ten largest clones add up to 7% to 8.5% of the sample.

This receptor was identified in a human donor with non-small cell lung cancer who had a complete response to radiotherapy plus ipilimumab. In this chain, TRBV7-9 is recombined with TRBJ2-3; the D gene could be TRBD1 or TRBD2, each one agreeing over 5 bases. The starting material was peripheral blood, obtained from a patient treated with radiotherapy plus ipilimumab. The encoded CDR3 is CASSLVLGADTQYF. At the DNA level, the sequence is TGTGCCAGCAGCTTAGTTTTGGGGGCAGATACGCAGTATTTT. The full variable domain, with segments outside the CDR3 supplied by the reference TRBV7-9 and TRBJ2-3 proteins, appears as DTGVSQNPRHKITKRGQNVTFRCDPISEHNRLYWYRQTLGQGPEFLTYFQNEAQLEKSRLLSDRFSAERPKGSFSTLEIQRTEQGDSAMYLCASSLVLGADTQYFGPGTRLTVL.